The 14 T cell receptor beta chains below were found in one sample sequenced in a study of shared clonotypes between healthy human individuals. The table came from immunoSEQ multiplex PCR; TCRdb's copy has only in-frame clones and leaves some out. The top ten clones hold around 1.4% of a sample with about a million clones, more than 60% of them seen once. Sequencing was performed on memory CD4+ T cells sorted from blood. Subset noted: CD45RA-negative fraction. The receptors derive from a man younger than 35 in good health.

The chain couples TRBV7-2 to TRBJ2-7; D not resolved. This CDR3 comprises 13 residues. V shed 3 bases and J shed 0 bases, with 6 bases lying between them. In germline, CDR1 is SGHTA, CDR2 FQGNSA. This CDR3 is CASSFGSSYEQYF. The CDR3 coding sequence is TGTGCCAGCAGCTTTGGCAGCTCCTACGAGCAGTACTTC.

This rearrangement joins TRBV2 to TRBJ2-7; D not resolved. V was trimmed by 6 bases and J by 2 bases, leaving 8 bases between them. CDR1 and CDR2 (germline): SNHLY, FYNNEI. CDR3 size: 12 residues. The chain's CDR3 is CASRERTYEQYF. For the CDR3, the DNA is TGTGCCAGCAGGGAGCGTACCTACGAGCAGTACTTC. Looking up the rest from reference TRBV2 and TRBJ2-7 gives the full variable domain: EPEVTQTPSHQVTQMGQEVILRCVPISNHLYFYWYRQILGQKVEFLVSFYNNEISEKSEIFDDQFSVERPDGSNFTLKIRSTKLEDSAMYFCASRERTYEQYFGPGTRLTVT.

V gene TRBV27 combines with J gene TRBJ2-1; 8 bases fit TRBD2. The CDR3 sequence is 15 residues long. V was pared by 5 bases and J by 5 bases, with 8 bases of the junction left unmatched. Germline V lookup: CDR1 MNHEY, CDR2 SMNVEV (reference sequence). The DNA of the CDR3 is TGTGCCAGCAGTCGACCGGGACTAGGGGACAATGAGCAGTTCTTC. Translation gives CASSRPGLGDNEQFF.

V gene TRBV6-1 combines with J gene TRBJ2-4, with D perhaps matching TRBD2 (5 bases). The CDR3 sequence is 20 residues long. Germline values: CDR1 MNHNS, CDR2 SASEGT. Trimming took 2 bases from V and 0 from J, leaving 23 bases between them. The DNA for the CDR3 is TGTGCCAGCAGTGAACCCCCGGGAAAGAGTCTGACCTTAGCCAAAAACATTCAGTACTTC. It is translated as CASSEPPGKSLTLAKNIQYF.

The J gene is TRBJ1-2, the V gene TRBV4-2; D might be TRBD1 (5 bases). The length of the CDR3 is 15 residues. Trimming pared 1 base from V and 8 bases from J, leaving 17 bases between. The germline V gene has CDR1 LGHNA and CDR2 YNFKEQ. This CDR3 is CASSQVRGAFNGYTF. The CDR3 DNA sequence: TGTGCCAGCAGCCAAGTACGAGGGGCCTTTAACGGCTACACCTTC.

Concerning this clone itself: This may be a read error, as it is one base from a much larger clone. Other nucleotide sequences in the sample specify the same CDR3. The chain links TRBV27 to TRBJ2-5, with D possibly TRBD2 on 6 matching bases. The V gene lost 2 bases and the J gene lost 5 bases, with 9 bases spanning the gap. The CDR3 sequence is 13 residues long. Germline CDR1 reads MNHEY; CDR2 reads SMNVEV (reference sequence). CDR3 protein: CASSLRGRETQYF. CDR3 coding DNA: TGTGCCAGCAGTTTACGGGGGAGGGAGACCCAGTACTTC.

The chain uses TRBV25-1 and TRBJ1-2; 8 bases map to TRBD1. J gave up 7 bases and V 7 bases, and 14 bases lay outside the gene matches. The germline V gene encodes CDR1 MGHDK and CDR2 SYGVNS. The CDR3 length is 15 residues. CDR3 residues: CASIRIIYRGIGYTF. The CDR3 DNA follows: TGTGCCAGCATTCGAATTATTTACAGGGGGATTGGCTACACCTTC.

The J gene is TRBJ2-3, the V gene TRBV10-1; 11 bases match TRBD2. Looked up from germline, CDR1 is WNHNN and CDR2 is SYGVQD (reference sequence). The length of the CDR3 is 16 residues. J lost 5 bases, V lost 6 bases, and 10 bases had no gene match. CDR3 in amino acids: CASSERLAGKEDTQYF. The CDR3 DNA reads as TGCGCCAGCAGCGAAAGACTAGCGGGGAAGGAAGATACGCAGTATTTT.

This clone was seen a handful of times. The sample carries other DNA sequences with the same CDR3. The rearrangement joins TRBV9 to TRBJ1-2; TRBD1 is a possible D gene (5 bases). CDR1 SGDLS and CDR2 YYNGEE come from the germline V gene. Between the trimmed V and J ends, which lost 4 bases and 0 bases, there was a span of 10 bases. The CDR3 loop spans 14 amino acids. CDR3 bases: TGTGCCAGCAGCCCCGACAGAGCTAACTATGGCTACACCTTC. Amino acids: CASSPDRANYGYTF.

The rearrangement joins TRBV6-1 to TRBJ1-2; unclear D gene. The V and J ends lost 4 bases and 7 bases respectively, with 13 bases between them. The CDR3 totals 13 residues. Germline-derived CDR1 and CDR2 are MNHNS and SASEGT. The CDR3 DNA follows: TGTGCCAGCAGTGGGCCCACGGCACCTGGCTACACCTTC. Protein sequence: CASSGPTAPGYTF.

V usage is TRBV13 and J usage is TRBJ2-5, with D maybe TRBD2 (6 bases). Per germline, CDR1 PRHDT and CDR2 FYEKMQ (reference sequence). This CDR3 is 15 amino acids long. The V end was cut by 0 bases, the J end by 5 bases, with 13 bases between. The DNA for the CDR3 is TGTGCCAGCAGCTTAGGACGGGGGAAGGGGGAGACCCAGTACTTC. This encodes CASSLGRGKGETQYF.

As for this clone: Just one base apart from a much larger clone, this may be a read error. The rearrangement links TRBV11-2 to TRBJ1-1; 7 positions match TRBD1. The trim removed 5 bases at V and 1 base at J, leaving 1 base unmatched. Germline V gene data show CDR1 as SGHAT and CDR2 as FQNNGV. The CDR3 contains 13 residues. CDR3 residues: CASSRTGNTEAFF. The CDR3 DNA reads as TGTGCCAGCAGCAGGACAGGGAACACTGAAGCTTTCTTT.

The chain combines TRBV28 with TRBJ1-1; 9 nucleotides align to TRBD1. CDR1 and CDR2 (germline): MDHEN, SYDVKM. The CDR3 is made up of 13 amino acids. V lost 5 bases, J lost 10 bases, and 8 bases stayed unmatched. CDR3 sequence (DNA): TGTGCCAGCAGTCTGAATACAGGGGGCGCAGCTTTCTTT. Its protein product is CASSLNTGGAAFF.

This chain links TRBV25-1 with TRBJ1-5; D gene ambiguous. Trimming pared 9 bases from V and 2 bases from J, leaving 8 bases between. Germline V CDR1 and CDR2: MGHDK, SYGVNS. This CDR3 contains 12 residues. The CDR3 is CASRSGNQPQHF. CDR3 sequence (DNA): TGTGCCAGTCGGTCGGGCAATCAGCCCCAGCATTTT.